Presented here are 20 T cell receptor beta chains from one specimen sequenced in a study of control samples from healthy donors and cancer patients. TCRdb's table, derived via immunoSEQ multiplex PCR, lists solely in-frame clones and lacks some. The repertoire holds tens of thousands of clones, with roughly 94% as singletons. Sequenced material: blood. Receptor source: a woman in her late teens or twenties in good health.

The chain couples TRBV19 to TRBJ2-2; a possible D gene is TRBD1 (6 bases). CDR3 length: 17 amino acids. V shed 4 bases and J shed 2 bases, with 17 bases lying between them. Germline V lookup: CDR1 LNHDA, CDR2 SQIVND (reference sequence). CDR3 nucleotide sequence: TGTGCCAGTAGTAGGACTTGGGGGACACCTAACACCGGGGAGCTGTTTTTT. Residues: CASSRTWGTPNTGELFF.

The chain is built from TRBV7-2 and TRBJ2-2, with 7 bases aligning to TRBD2. V lost 7 bases, J lost 4 bases, and 3 bases stayed unmatched. The CDR3 covers 13 residues. Germline values: CDR1 SGHTA, CDR2 FQGNSA. CDR3 in amino acids: CASTSGTTGELFF. The DNA of the CDR3 is TGTGCCAGCACCAGCGGGACCACCGGGGAGCTGTTTTTT.

This clone came up once. This rearrangement joins TRBV9 to TRBJ1-3, with TRBD1 matching over 7 bases. Germline V lookup: CDR1 SGDLS, CDR2 YYNGEE. The ends lost 2 bases at V and 4 bases at J; junction bases unmatched: 9. The CDR3 has 16 amino acids. Here the CDR3 DNA reads TGTGCCAGCAGCGTTGGACAGGATGAGCTAGGAAACACCATATATTTT. Amino acids: CASSVGQDELGNTIYF.

The chain couples TRBV7-3 to TRBJ2-1; D remains unclear. V was cut by 4 bases and J by 5 bases, with 9 bases left in between. CDR1 and CDR2 from the germline V gene are SGHTA and FQGTGA. The CDR3 covers 13 residues. CDR3 in DNA: TGTGCCAGCAGCTCCCAGCGAAACAATGAGCAGTTCTTC. Residues: CASSSQRNNEQFF.

This chain connects TRBV19 to TRBJ1-6; maybe TRBD1 (5 bases). This CDR3 contains 12 residues. Germline V gene data show CDR1 as LNHDA and CDR2 as SQIVND (reference sequence). V lost 6 bases to trimming and J lost 8 bases, with 8 bases between them. In DNA form, the CDR3 reads TGTGCCAGTAGCAGGGCCGATTCACCCCTCCACTTT. Its protein is CASSRADSPLHF.

V usage is TRBV14 and J usage is TRBJ2-1; 10 bases fit TRBD2. Germline CDR1 and CDR2: SGHDN and FVKESK. V shed 6 bases and J 2 bases; nucleotides not matched to a gene: 4. The CDR3 length is 15 residues. The CDR3 here is CASRPSGSTYNEQFF. In DNA form, the CDR3 reads TGTGCCAGCAGACCTAGCGGGAGTACCTACAATGAGCAGTTCTTC.

This sequence joins TRBV5-1 and TRBJ2-5, with 7 positions matching TRBD1. CDR3 length equals 15 residues. CDR1 and CDR2 from the germline V gene are SGHRS and YFSETQ. The junction had 6 bases not matched to a gene; V was cut back by 0 bases and J by 4 bases. This CDR3 is CASSLDRGIIETQYF. In nucleotides, the CDR3 is TGCGCCAGCAGCTTGGACAGGGGAATTATAGAGACCCAGTACTTC.

V is TRBV27 and J is TRBJ1-6; 7 nucleotides agree with TRBD1. There are 15 residues in the CDR3. The V gene end was trimmed by 2 bases and the J gene end by 10 bases; junction bases not matched to a gene: 8. Germline V gene sequence: CDR1 MNHEY, CDR2 SMNVEV (reference sequence). CDR3 nucleotide sequence: TGTGCCAGCAGTTTACTGTGGGACAGAGAATCACCCCTCCACTTT. The encoded protein is CASSLLWDRESPLHF.

The genes are TRBV7-3 and TRBJ2-3; D unclear. The V end lost 2 bases, the J end lost 0 bases, and 9 bases lay between the germline ends. CDR3 length equals 15 residues. CDR1 is SGHTA, CDR2 FQGTGA, per germline. Here the CDR3 DNA reads TGTGCCAGCAGCTTATACACCTCTAGCACAGATACGCAGTATTTT. Amino acids: CASSLYTSSTDTQYF.

The genes are TRBV19 and TRBJ2-4; possible D gene TRBD1, 6 bases. The CDR3 spans 13 residues. V lost 5 bases and J 6 bases, leaving 11 bases between the germline ends. Germline CDR1 reads LNHDA; CDR2 reads SQIVND (reference sequence). In DNA, the CDR3 is TGTGCCAGTAGTGAGGGGGTGGGAAACATTCAGTACTTC. Protein sequence: CASSEGVGNIQYF.

This clone was seen a handful of times. The V call is TRBV18, the J call TRBJ2-7; possibly TRBD1 or TRBD2 for D (5 bases each). Germline CDR1 is KGHSH and CDR2 is LQKENI. Trimming removed 6 bases from V and 0 bases from J, with 18 bases in between. The CDR3 consists of 16 residues. CDR3 nucleotide sequence: TGTGCCAGCTCTCCAAAAACCGGGACGCACTCCTACGAGCAGTACTTC. This encodes CASSPKTGTHSYEQYF.

The genes are TRBV3-1 (or the pseudogene TRBV3-2) and TRBJ2-7; D is possibly TRBD2 (6 bases). Germline CDR1 is LGHDT and CDR2 is YNNKEL (reference sequence). V lost 5 bases and J lost 0, with 11 bases in between. The CDR3 covers 14 residues. The CDR3 sequence: CASSFRGISYEQYF. The CDR3 DNA reads TGTGCCAGCAGCTTCCGGGGGATCTCCTACGAGCAGTACTTC.

This chain joins TRBV25-1 and TRBJ1-2, with D possibly matching TRBD1 (5 bases). The V and J ends lost 2 bases and 4 bases respectively, with 14 bases between them. The CDR3 spans 15 residues. Germline V gives CDR1 MGHDK, CDR2 SYGVNS. In nucleotides, the CDR3 is TGTGCCAGCAGTGAACGTTCCGGGACGGGCTATGGCTACACCTTC. Translation: CASSERSGTGYGYTF.

V and J are TRBV7-8 and TRBJ2-7; a possible D gene is TRBD2 (6 bases). Trimming took off 8 bases at V and 3 bases at J, with 20 bases between the two ends. Germline-derived CDR1 and CDR2 are SGHVS and FQNEAQ. The CDR3 extends over 15 amino acids. The CDR3: CASRIDGEDYYEQYF. Written as DNA, the CDR3 is TGTGCCAGCCGCATTGACGGGGAGGACTACTACGAGCAGTACTTC.

The chain joins TRBV28 to TRBJ2-2, with D unresolved. Germline V gene sequence: CDR1 MDHEN, CDR2 SYDVKM. The V gene lost 6 bases and the J gene lost 9 bases, with 14 bases spanning the gap. This CDR3 contains 13 residues. The CDR3 nucleotides are TGTGCCAGCAGGGGGATTAGAGGCTGGGAGCTGTTTTTT. Translated, it gives CASRGIRGWELFF.

CDR3 protein: CASSPLGRSSYNSPLHF. CDR3 sequence (DNA): TGTGCCAGCTCACCCCTTGGACGCAGCTCCTATAATTCACCCCTCCACTTT. V usage is TRBV18 and J usage is TRBJ1-6; D is uncertain. This CDR3 comprises 17 residues. V was trimmed by 3 bases and J by 0 bases, leaving 12 bases between them. Germline V gene data show CDR1 as KGHSH and CDR2 as LQKENI.

The chain employs TRBV6-6 and TRBJ1-4; tentative D call: TRBD1 (6 bases). The CDR3 has 15 amino acids. Germline assignment: CDR1 MNHNY and CDR2 SVGAGI (reference sequence). V lost 2 bases, J lost 8 bases, and 15 bases lay in between. The CDR3 sequence: CASSYGAGEGEKLFF. The CDR3 region has the DNA TGTGCCAGCAGTTACGGCGCAGGGGAGGGGGAAAAACTGTTTTTT.

The V and J genes are TRBV6-5 and TRBJ2-1, with D perhaps matching TRBD1 or TRBD2 (5 bases each). The CDR3 length is 15 residues. V shed 8 bases and J shed 5 bases, with 19 bases lying between them. CDR1 is MNHEY, CDR2 SVGAGI, per germline. CDR3 in amino acids: CASGGLFGDHNEQFF. The CDR3 nucleotides are TGTGCCAGCGGGGGATTATTTGGGGACCACAATGAGCAGTTCTTC.

The table lists this clone with a count of one. The chain carries TRBV3-1 (or the pseudogene TRBV3-2) and TRBJ2-7, with D possibly TRBD2 on 6 matching bases. This CDR3 is 12 amino acids long. Per the germline V gene, CDR1 is LGHDT and CDR2 is YNNKEL (reference sequence). V lost 3 bases to trimming and J lost 3 bases, with 6 bases between them. Here the CDR3 reads CASSQRDYEQYF. DNA of the CDR3: TGTGCCAGCAGCCAGCGGGACTACGAGCAGTACTTC.

About this clone itself: Since the CDR3 does not end with the conserved phenylalanine or tryptophan, this likely comes from a read error. Because the CDR3's place on the DNA is in doubt, the DNA is left out and the CDR3 is given as listed by TCRdb. The chain joins TRBV6-1 to TRBJ2-2. The length of the CDR3 is 14 amino acids, counting both ends. Germline CDR1 is MNHNS and CDR2 is SASEGT. The CDR3 loop reads CASSEGSVFGPLPL.